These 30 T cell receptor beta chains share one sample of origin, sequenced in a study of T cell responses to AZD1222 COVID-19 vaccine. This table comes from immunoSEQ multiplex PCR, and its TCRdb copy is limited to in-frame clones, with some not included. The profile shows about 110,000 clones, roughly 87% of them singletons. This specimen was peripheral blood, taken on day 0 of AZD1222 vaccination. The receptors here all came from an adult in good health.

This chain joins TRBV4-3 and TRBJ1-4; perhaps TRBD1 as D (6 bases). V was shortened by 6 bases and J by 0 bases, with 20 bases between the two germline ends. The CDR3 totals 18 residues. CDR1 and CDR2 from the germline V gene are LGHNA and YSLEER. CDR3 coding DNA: TGCGCCAGCAGGGCTAGGCAGGGGACCCTTGCAACTAATGAAAAACTGTTTTTT. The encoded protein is CASRARQGTLATNEKLFF.

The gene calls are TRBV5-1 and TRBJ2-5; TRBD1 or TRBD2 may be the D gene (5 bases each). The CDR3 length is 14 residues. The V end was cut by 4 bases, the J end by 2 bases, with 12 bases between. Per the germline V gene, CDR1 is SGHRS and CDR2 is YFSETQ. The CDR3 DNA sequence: TGCGCCAGCAGCACCCGGGACGGGCAAGAGACCCAGTACTTC. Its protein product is CASSTRDGQETQYF. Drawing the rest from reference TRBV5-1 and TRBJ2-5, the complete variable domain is KAGVTQTPRYLIKTRGQQVTLSCSPISGHRSVSWYQQTPGQGLQFLFEYFSETQRNKGNFPGRFSGRQFSNSRSEMNVSTLELGDSALYLCASSTRDGQETQYFGPGTRLLVL.

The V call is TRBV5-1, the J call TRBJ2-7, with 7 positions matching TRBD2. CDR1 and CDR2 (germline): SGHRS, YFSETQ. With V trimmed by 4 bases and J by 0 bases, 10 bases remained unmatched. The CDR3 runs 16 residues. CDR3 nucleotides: TGCGCCAGCAGCCCCTTTTGGGGGGGGAGCTCCTACGAGCAGTACTTC. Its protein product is CASSPFWGGSSYEQYF.

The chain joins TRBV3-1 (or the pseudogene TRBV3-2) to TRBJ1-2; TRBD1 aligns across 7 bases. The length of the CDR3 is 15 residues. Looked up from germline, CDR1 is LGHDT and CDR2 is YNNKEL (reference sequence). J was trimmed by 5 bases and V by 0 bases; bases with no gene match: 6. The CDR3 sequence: CASSQDATGVYGYTF. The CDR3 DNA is TGTGCCAGCAGCCAAGATGCCACAGGGGTTTATGGCTACACCTTC.

In DNA form, the CDR3 reads TGTGCCAGCAGCGTCCGGGACAGGTCGGGCGAGCAGTACTTC. This sequence encodes CASSVRDRSGEQYF. The J gene is TRBJ2-7, the V gene TRBV9; 8 nucleotides agree with TRBD1. The CDR3 spans 14 residues. Germline V gene lookup returns CDR1 SGDLS and CDR2 YYNGEE. V was clipped by 2 bases and J by 6 bases; unmatched bases: 7.

CDR3 sequence reads: CASSFNAGTGGSPLHF. CDR3 in DNA: TGTGCCAGCAGTTTCAACGCCGGGACAGGGGGTTCACCCCTCCACTTT. The genes are TRBV27 and TRBJ1-6, with 11 bases matching TRBD1. Germline loops: CDR1 MNHEY, CDR2 SMNVEV (reference sequence). There are 16 residues in the CDR3. The ends lost 3 bases at V and 9 bases at J; junction bases unmatched: 7.

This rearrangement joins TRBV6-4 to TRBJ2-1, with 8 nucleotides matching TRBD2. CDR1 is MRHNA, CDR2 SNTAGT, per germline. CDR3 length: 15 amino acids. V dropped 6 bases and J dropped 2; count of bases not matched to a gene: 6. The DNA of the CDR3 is TGTGCCAGCAGCGATAGCGGGACCCCCTACAATGAGCAGTTCTTC. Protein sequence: CASSDSGTPYNEQFF.

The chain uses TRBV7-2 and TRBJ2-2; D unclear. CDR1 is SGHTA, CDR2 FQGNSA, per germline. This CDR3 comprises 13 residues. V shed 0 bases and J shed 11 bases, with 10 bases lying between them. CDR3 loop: CASSLARQVELFF. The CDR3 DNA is TGTGCCAGCAGCTTAGCGCGGCAGGTTGAGCTGTTTTTT.

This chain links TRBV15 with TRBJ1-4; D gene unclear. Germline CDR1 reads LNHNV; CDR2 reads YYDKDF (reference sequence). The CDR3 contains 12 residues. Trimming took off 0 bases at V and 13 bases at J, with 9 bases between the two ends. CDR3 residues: CATSRDGLILFF. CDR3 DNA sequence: TGTGCCACCAGCAGAGATGGGTTGATACTGTTTTTT.

Written as DNA, the CDR3 is TGTGCCAGCAGTGAAGTGGTACCCCCTTATGGCTACACCTTC. Translation: CASSEVVPPYGYTF. This chain uses TRBV2 with TRBJ1-2; D ambiguous. Germline CDR1 is SNHLY and CDR2 is FYNNEI. The CDR3 is made up of 14 amino acids. With 1 base removed from V and 5 bases from J, the gap between germline ends came to 11 bases.

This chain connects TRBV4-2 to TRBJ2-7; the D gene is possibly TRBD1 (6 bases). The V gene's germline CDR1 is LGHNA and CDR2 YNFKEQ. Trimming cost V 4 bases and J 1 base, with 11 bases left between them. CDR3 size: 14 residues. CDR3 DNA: TGTGCCAGCAGCCCAGGGGACACGTCCTACGAGCAGTACTTC. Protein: CASSPGDTSYEQYF.

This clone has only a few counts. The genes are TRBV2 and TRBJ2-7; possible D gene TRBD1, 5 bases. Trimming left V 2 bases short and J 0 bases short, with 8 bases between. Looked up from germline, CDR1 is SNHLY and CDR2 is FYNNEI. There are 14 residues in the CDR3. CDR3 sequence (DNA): TGTGCCAGCAGTGAATCAGGGCGCTCCTACGAGCAGTACTTC. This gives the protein CASSESGRSYEQYF. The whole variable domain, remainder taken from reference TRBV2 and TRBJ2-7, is EPEVTQTPSHQVTQMGQEVILRCVPISNHLYFYWYRQILGQKVEFLVSFYNNEISEKSEIFDDQFSVERPDGSNFTLKIRSTKLEDSAMYFCASSESGRSYEQYFGPGTRLTVT.

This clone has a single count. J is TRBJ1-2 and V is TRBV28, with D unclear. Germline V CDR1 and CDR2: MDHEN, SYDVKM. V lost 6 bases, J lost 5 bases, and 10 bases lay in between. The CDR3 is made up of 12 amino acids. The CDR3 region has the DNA TGTGCCAGCAGGGTACCCCCTTATGGCTACACCTTC. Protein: CASRVPPYGYTF.

The CDR3 protein is CASSTVGPTDTQYF. In DNA form, the CDR3 reads TGTGCCAGCAGTACGGTAGGGCCCACAGATACGCAGTATTTT. This sequence joins TRBV28 and TRBJ2-3; no definite D call. Germline CDR1 is MDHEN and CDR2 is SYDVKM. V lost 5 bases to trimming and J lost 2 bases, with 11 bases between them. This CDR3 spans 14 amino acids.

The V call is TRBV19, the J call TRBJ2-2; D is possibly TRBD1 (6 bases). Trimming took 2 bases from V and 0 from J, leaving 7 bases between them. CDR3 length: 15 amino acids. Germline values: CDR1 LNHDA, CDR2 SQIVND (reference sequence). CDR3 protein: CASSISGANTGELFF. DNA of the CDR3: TGTGCCAGTAGTATATCAGGGGCGAACACCGGGGAGCTGTTTTTT.

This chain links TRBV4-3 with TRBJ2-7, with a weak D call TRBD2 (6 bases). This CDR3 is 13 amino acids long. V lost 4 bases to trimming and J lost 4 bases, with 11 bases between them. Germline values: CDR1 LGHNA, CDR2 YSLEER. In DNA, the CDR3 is TGCGCCAGCAGCCGATCGGCGGGGTACGAGCAGTACTTC. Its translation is CASSRSAGYEQYF.

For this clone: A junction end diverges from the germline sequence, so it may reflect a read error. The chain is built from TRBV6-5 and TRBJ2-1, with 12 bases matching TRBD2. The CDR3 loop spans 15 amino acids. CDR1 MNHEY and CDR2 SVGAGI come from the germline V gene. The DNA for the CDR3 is TGTGCCAGCAGTGACTCTCTAGCGGGAGGGGATGAGCAGTTCTTC. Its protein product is CASSDSLAGGDEQFF.

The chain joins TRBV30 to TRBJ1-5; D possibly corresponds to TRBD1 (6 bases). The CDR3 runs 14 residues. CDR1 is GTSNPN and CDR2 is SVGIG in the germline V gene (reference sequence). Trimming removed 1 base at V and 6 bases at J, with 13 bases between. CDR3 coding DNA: TGTGCCTGGAGTGGACAGGTGTTCACTCAGCCCCAGCATTTT. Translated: CAWSGQVFTQPQHF. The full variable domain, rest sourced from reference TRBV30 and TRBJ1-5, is SQTIHQWPATLVQPVGSPLSLECTVEGTSNPNLYWYRQAAGRGLQLLFYSVGIGQISSEVPQNLSASRPQDRQFILSSKKLLLSDSGFYLCAWSGQVFTQPQHFGDGTRLSIL.

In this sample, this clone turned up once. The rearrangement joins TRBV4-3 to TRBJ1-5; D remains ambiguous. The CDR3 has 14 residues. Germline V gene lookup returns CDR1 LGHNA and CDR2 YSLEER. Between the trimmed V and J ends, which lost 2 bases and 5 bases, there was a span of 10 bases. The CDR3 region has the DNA TGCGCCAGCAGCCAATACGACACCTATCAGCCCCAGCATTTT. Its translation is CASSQYDTYQPQHF.

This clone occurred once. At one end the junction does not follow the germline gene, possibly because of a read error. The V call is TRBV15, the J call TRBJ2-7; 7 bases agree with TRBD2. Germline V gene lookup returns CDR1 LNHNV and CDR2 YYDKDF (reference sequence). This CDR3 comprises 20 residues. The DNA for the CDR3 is TGTGCCATCAGCTCCCCCCCCGGGGGGAGCGGGACCCACACTCCCTACGAGCAGTACTTC. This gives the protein CAISSPPGGSGTHTPYEQYF. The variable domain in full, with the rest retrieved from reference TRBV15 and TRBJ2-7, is DAMVIQNPRYQVTQFGKPVTLSCSQTLNHNVMYWYQQKSSQAPKLLFHYYDKDFNNEADTPDNFQSRRPNTSFCFLDIRSPGLGDTAMYLCAISSPPGGSGTHTPYEQYFGPGTRLTVT.

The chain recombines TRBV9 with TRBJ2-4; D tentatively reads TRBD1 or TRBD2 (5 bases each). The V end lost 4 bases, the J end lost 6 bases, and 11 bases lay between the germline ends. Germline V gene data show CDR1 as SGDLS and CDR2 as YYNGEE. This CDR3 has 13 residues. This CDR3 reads CASSLGTANIQYF. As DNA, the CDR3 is TGTGCCAGCAGCCTTGGGACGGCAAACATTCAGTACTTC.

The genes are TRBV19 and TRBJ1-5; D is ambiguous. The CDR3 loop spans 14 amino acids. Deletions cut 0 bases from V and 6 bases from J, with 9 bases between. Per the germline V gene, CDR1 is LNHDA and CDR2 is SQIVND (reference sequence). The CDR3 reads CASSIDRETQPQHF. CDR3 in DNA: TGTGCCAGTAGTATAGATAGGGAGACTCAGCCCCAGCATTTT.

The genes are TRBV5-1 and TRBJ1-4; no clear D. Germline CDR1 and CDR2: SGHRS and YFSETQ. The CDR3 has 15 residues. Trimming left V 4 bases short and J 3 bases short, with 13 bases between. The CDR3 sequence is CASSGQVASNEKLFF. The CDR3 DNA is TGCGCCAGCAGCGGTCAGGTTGCCTCTAATGAAAAACTGTTTTTT.

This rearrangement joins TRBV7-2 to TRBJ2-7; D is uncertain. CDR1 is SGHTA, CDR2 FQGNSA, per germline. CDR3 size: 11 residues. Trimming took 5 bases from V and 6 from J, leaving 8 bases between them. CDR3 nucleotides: TGTGCCAGCAGCGCCCGAGCCGAGCAGTACTTC. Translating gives CASSARAEQYF.

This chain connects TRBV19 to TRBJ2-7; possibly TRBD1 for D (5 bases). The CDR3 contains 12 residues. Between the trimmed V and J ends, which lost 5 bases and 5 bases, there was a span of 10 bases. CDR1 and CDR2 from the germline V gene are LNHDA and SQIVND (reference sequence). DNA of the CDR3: TGTGCCAGTAGTGGGGCTGCCCACGAGCAGTACTTC. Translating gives CASSGAAHEQYF.

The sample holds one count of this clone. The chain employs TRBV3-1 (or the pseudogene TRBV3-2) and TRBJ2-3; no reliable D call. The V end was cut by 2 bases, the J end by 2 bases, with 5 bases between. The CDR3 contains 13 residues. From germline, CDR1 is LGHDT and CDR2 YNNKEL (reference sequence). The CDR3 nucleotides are TGTGCCAGCAGCCAATTCTACACAGATACGCAGTATTTT. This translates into CASSQFYTDTQYF.

DNA for the CDR3: TGTGCCAGCAGACAACAGACGAACACTGAAGCTTTCTTT. This translates into CASRQQTNTEAFF. The gene calls are TRBV28 and TRBJ1-1; D not certain. Trimming stripped 6 bases from V and 1 base from J, with 9 bases between. CDR3 length: 13 residues. The germline gives CDR1 MDHEN, CDR2 SYDVKM.

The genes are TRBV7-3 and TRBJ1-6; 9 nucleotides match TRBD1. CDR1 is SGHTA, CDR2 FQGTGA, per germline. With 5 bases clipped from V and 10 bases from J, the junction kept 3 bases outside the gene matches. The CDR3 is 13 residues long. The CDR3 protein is CASSRTGDSPLHF. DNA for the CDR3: TGTGCCAGCAGCAGGACAGGGGACTCACCCCTCCACTTT.

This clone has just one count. In DNA, the CDR3 is TGCGCCAGCAGCTTGGGTCAGAACTCTGGAAACACCATATATTTT. This sequence encodes CASSLGQNSGNTIYF. The chain carries TRBV5-1 and TRBJ1-3; no firm D call. Germline V lookup: CDR1 SGHRS, CDR2 YFSETQ. The germline V and J ends were trimmed by 0 bases and 0 bases, with 7 bases remaining between them. The CDR3 covers 15 residues.

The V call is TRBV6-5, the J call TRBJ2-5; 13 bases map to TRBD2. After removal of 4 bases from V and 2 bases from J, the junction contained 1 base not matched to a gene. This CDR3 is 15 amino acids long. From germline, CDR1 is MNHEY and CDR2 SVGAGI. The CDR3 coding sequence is TGTGCCAGCAGTTGGGGACTAGCGGGACAAGAGACCCAGTACTTC. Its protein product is CASSWGLAGQETQYF.